This is a list of T cell receptor beta chains from one sample in a study of blood T cell repertoires in COVID-19. Here immunoSEQ multiplex PCR was the method, and the copy in TCRdb shows in-frame clones only, minus some. There are 150,000 or so clones in the sample; 70% to 80% occur only once, and approximately 9.4% lies in the top ten. The sample taken for sequencing was peripheral blood. These receptors all come from a woman between 50 and 59 years old with active or convalescent COVID-19. The CDR3 runs from the conserved cysteine through the conserved F or W. The order of the fields is J gene, clone size, V gene, D gene, CDR3 protein, CDR3 DNA. A D gene is named only where the DNA matches it firmly. A clone size is listed for some rows: how often the clone was seen (once, few, many), or a class if it is expanded.

TRBJ2-3,.,TRBV9,.,CASSVDPHLAGEDTQYF,TGTGCCAGCAGCGTAGACCCTCATCTAGCAGGGGAGGATACGCAGTATTTT
TRBJ1-2,.,TRBV30,.,CAWNQVPYGYTF,TGTGCCTGGAACCAGGTCCCTTATGGCTACACCTTC
TRBJ1-2,.,TRBV28,TRBD1,CASSLTGGYGYTF,TGTGCCAGCAGTTTGACAGGGGGCTATGGCTACACCTTC
TRBJ1-4,.,TRBV5-1,TRBD1,CASSSSGGPGKKLFF,TGCGCCAGCAGCTCCTCAGGGGGCCCGGGGAAAAAACTGTTTTTT
TRBJ1-1,few,TRBV19,.,CASRDITLDLNTEAFF,TGTGCCAGCCGGGACATAACTTTAGACTTGAACACTGAAGCTTTCTTT
TRBJ1-3,.,TRBV7-2,TRBD1,CASSLAGGSGNTIYF,TGTGCCAGCAGCTTGGCAGGGGGATCGGGAAACACCATATATTTT
TRBJ2-7,.,TRBV19,.,CASSITGTQSSYEQYF,TGTGCCAGTAGTATCACCGGGACACAGAGCTCCTACGAGCAGTACTTC
TRBJ2-1,.,TRBV7-8,TRBD2,CASSTRDYKYNEQFF,TGTGCCAGCAGCACCCGGGACTATAAATACAATGAGCAGTTCTTC
TRBJ1-1,few,TRBV27,.,CASSLFAGMNTEAFF,TGTGCCAGCAGTTTATTCGCAGGGATGAACACTGAAGCTTTCTTT
TRBJ2-3,.,TRBV9,TRBD1,CASSPSGGWDRGPDTQYF,TGTGCCAGCAGCCCCTCTGGGGGTTGGGACAGGGGCCCAGATACGCAGTATTTT
TRBJ1-2,.,TRBV19,.,CASTRSGGGNYGYTF,TGTGCCAGTACCCGGAGTGGCGGCGGGAACTATGGCTACACCTTC
TRBJ1-1,.,TRBV18,.,CASSWAEGMNTEAFF,TGTGCCAGCTCATGGGCTGAGGGTATGAACACTGAAGCTTTCTTT
TRBJ1-5,once,TRBV6-5,.,CASRALRGPQHF,TGTGCCAGCAGGGCCCTCAGAGGGCCCCAGCATTTT
TRBJ1-2,few,TRBV30,.,CAWSAGFANYGYTF,TGTGCCTGGAGTGCAGGGTTCGCGAACTATGGCTACACCTTC
TRBJ1-2,.,TRBV2,TRBD1,CASSSQPLGTGDGYTF,TGTGCCAGCAGTAGCCAGCCGTTGGGGACAGGGGATGGCTACACCTTC
TRBJ2-3,.,TRBV5-1,TRBD1,CASSVQGASTDTQYF,TGCGCCAGCAGCGTACAGGGGGCTAGCACAGATACGCAGTATTTT
TRBJ1-1,.,TRBV5-4,.,CASSLQGWASTEAFF,TGTGCCAGCAGCTTGCAGGGGTGGGCGAGCACTGAAGCTTTCTTT
TRBJ2-1,.,TRBV6-5,TRBD1,CASNGQGHSYNEQFF,TGTGCCAGCAATGGACAGGGGCACTCCTACAATGAGCAGTTCTTC
TRBJ2-7,.,TRBV28,TRBD2,CASSLGVAGGYEQYF,TGTGCCAGCAGTTTAGGGGTAGCGGGAGGGTACGAGCAGTACTTC
TRBJ2-2,few,TRBV2,TRBD1,CASSVSRGRSGGELFF,TGTGCCAGCAGTGTTTCCAGGGGGCGATCGGGCGGGGAGCTGTTTTTT
TRBJ2-5,once,TRBV5-4,.,CASSLEGFRQETQYF,TGTGCCAGCAGCTTAGAGGGCTTCCGGCAAGAGACCCAGTACTTC
TRBJ1-6,.,TRBV7-9,.,CASSEQGNSPLHF,TGTGCCAGCAGCGAACAGGGAAATTCACCCCTCCACTTT
TRBJ2-2,medium-sized,TRBV19,TRBD1,CASTSDRGRGGELFF,TGTGCCAGTACCTCGGACAGGGGACGCGGCGGGGAGCTGTTTTTT
TRBJ1-2,.,TRBV29-1,.,CSVGPGYGYTF,TGCAGCGTTGGTCCGGGTTATGGCTACACCTTC
TRBJ2-5,.,TRBV9,.,CASSGPPGLTTETQYF,TGTGCCAGCAGCGGGCCTCCGGGACTGACGACGGAGACCCAGTACTTC
TRBJ1-1,.,TRBV24-1,TRBD1,CATSDAQGGKAFF,TGTGCCACCAGTGATGCACAGGGGGGGAAAGCTTTCTTT